The sequence of this T cell receptor beta chain was determined in a study of breast tumors, draining lymph nodes, adjacent tissues. General study findings and limits: Tumors had less TCR diversity than lymph nodes, more than nontumor tissue. Luminal-like breast cancer showed significantly higher tumor–nontumor repertoire similarity than basal-like.

Via MiXCR, TCRdb re-called the multiplex PCR reads, giving one row per CDR3 protein. Of about 140,000 distinct CDR3 sequences listed, approximately 32% are singletons. Only one count was recorded for this clonotype. What it binds is not known. The lymph nodes were axillary draining lymph nodes from breast cancer patients. Losses at the gene ends were 8 bases for V and 8 bases for J; bases not matched to a gene: 6. This CDR3 contains 11 residues. CDR1 and CDR2 from the germline V gene are SQVTM and ANQGSEA. The chain combines TRBV29-1 with TRBJ1-2; 9 nucleotides line up with TRBD1. The sequencing input was axillary lymph node tissue. This clonotype originated in a female donor with breast cancer. Some clones in this sample may be carry-over from other donors' samples. CDR3 protein: CSSQGATGYTF. The CDR3 DNA reads as TGCAGCTCACAGGGGGCGACGGGCTACACCTTC.